Given below is one T cell receptor (beta chain) in context. V was pared by 4 bases and J by 0 bases, with 22 bases between. CDR3 size: 19 residues. From germline, CDR1 is SNHLY and CDR2 FYNNEI. Data came from immunoSEQ multiplex PCR; TCRdb stores just in-frame clones and leaves some out. In the table there are some 110,000 clones, roughly 79% of which are singletons. This sample stems from a study of blood T cell repertoires in COVID-19. The sample consisted of peripheral blood. The sequence derives from a man in his 70s with active or convalescent COVID-19. The V gene is TRBV2, the J gene TRBJ2-1; tentatively, D is TRBD2 (6 bases). CDR3 bases: TGTGCCAGCAGTGTCGGCGGGAAGATAATTGTCAGCTCCTACAATGAGCAGTTCTTC. It is translated as CASSVGGKIIVSSYNEQFF.